This TCR beta chain is from a study of blood T cell repertoires in COVID-19. The wider study: Sources were T cells, B-cell-depleted T cells, or PBMCs; the material itself was cDNA or gDNA.

As handled by the study authors: Amplification of reference gene primers provided the estimated nucleated cell counts. This table comes from immunoSEQ multiplex PCR, and its TCRdb copy is limited to in-frame clones, with some not included. V and J calls plus clone size are reproduced from that table; the DNA served to infer D and trimming. The sample records roughly 290,000 clones, approximately 83% being singletons. Living in about 25 US areas, the participants were between roughly 18 and 90 years of age. What the recovered Cohort 3 donors had was two negative PCRs, clearance, or symptom resolution. The CDR3 length is 14 residues. CDR1 is LGHDT, CDR2 YNNKEL, per germline (reference sequence). J lost 7 bases, V lost 3 bases, and 7 bases had no gene match.

This sequence was found in a woman under 40 who had recovered from COVID-19. The sample was PBMCs or T cells enriched from blood (not recorded which). V and J are TRBV3-1 (or the pseudogene TRBV3-2) and TRBJ1-2; 8 bases agree with TRBD1. The DNA for the CDR3 is TGTGCCAGCAGCCACAGGGGGCGAGGTCTTGGCTACACCTTC. Amino acids: CASSHRGRGLGYTF.